Presented here are 13 T cell receptor beta chains from one specimen sequenced in a study of blood T cell repertoires in COVID-19. Sequencing was performed with immunoSEQ multiplex PCR; in TCRdb, only in-frame clones are kept and a portion is missing. The data show approximately 300,000 clones, 85% to 90% seen once. Source material: peripheral blood. The receptors originated from a woman in her forties with acute or convalescent COVID-19.

V and J are TRBV7-8 and TRBJ1-1; 9 positions agree with TRBD1. Losses at the gene ends were 4 bases for V and 5 bases for J; bases not matched to a gene: 2. The CDR3 totals 13 residues. Germline V gene data show CDR1 as SGHVS and CDR2 as FQNEAQ. The CDR3: CASSWTGETEAFF. CDR3 nucleotides: TGTGCCAGCAGCTGGACAGGGGAGACTGAAGCTTTCTTT. Based on the CDR3 plus reference TRBV7-8 and TRBJ1-1, the full variable domain is GAGVSQSPRYKVAKRGQDVALRCDPISGHVSLFWYQQALGQGPEFLTYFQNEAQLDKSGLPSDRFFAERPEGSVSTLKIQRTQQEDSAVYLCASSWTGETEAFFGQGTRLTVV.

This clone turned up a few times. The CDR3 DNA sequence: TGTGCCAGCAGCCAAGATGCCGGGACAGGGTATTCACCCCTCCACTTT. Protein: CASSQDAGTGYSPLHF. The chain recombines TRBV4-2 with TRBJ1-6, with TRBD1 identical over 9 bases. There are 16 residues in the CDR3. V was clipped by 0 bases and J by 8 bases; unmatched bases: 5. CDR1 and CDR2 (germline): LGHNA, YNFKEQ.

The CDR3 bases are TGTGCCTGGAGTGTAGCATCTGTTAATGGCTACACCTTC. Amino acid sequence: CAWSVASVNGYTF. The gene calls are TRBV30 and TRBJ1-2; D uncertain. The CDR3 totals 13 residues. Trimming removed 0 bases at V and 6 bases at J, with 11 bases between. CDR1 GTSNPN and CDR2 SVGIG come from the germline V gene (reference sequence). Variable domain in full (rest from reference TRBV30 and TRBJ1-2): SQTIHQWPATLVQPVGSPLSLECTVEGTSNPNLYWYRQAAGRGLQLLFYSVGIGQISSEVPQNLSASRPQDRQFILSSKKLLLSDSGFYLCAWSVASVNGYTFGSGTRLTVV.

In this sample, this clone turned up a few times. This rearrangement joins TRBV30 to TRBJ1-5; possibly TRBD1 for D (5 bases). This CDR3 spans 14 amino acids. Looked up from germline, CDR1 is GTSNPN and CDR2 is SVGIG (reference sequence). Trimming took 8 bases from V and 4 from J, leaving 18 bases between them. In DNA form, the CDR3 reads TGTGCCGCCAGCCCCGACAGTTTGAATCAGCCCCAGCATTTT. This encodes CAASPDSLNQPQHF. Drawing the rest from reference TRBV30 and TRBJ1-5, the complete variable domain is SQTIHQWPATLVQPVGSPLSLECTVEGTSNPNLYWYRQAAGRGLQLLFYSVGIGQISSEVPQNLSASRPQDRQFILSSKKLLLSDSGFYLCAASPDSLNQPQHFGDGTRLSIL.

This clone was seen only once. This chain joins TRBV6-1 and TRBJ1-3, with 9 nucleotides matching TRBD1. V dropped 2 bases and J dropped 2; count of bases not matched to a gene: 4. Germline CDR1 MNHNS, CDR2 SASEGT. There are 16 residues in the CDR3. CDR3 residues: CASSERDRAAGNTIYF. The CDR3 DNA reads as TGTGCCAGCAGTGAACGGGACAGGGCGGCTGGAAACACCATATATTTT.

This clone was counted between two and nine times. This sequence joins TRBV29-1 and TRBJ1-2; a weak D match, TRBD1 (5 bases). The CDR3 totals 12 residues. Per germline, CDR1 SQVTM and CDR2 ANQGSEA. The ends were cut back, 4 bases at V and 8 bases at J, with 14 bases in the middle. CDR3 in DNA: TGCAGCGTTGTGGGGGAGGGAGAGGGCTACACCTTC. Protein sequence: CSVVGEGEGYTF.

The chain recombines TRBV2 with TRBJ1-1; 8 bases fit TRBD1. There are 19 residues in the CDR3. Germline CDR1 reads SNHLY; CDR2 reads FYNNEI. V dropped 5 bases and J dropped 0; count of bases not matched to a gene: 17. This CDR3 is CASSRLRTGFQGMNTEAFF. DNA of the CDR3: TGTGCCAGCAGTCGGCTACGGACAGGGTTTCAGGGCATGAACACTGAAGCTTTCTTT.

This chain connects TRBV12-3 or TRBV12-4 to TRBJ2-1; no definite D call. The CDR3 is made up of 11 amino acids. V shed 6 bases and J shed 7 bases, with 7 bases lying between them. The CDR3 region is CASRRTNEQFF. The CDR3 DNA sequence: TGTGCCAGCAGGAGAACGAATGAGCAGTTCTTC.

In nucleotides, the CDR3 is TGTGCCAGCAGGACCGACAGGATGGGAAACACCATATATTTT. Translating gives CASRTDRMGNTIYF. This chain joins TRBV6-5 and TRBJ1-3; maybe TRBD1 (6 bases). This CDR3 spans 14 amino acids. Germline V lookup: CDR1 MNHEY, CDR2 SVGAGI. V was shortened by 6 bases and J by 4 bases, with 13 bases between the two germline ends.

The V gene is TRBV2, the J gene TRBJ2-2; D is unresolved. Trimming pared 1 base from V and 2 bases from J, leaving 2 bases between. CDR1 and CDR2 from the germline V gene are SNHLY and FYNNEI. CDR3 size: 13 residues. CDR3 nucleotide sequence: TGTGCCAGCAGTGAAGTAAACACCGGGGAGCTGTTTTTT. It is translated as CASSEVNTGELFF. The full variable domain, rest sourced from reference TRBV2 and TRBJ2-2, is EPEVTQTPSHQVTQMGQEVILRCVPISNHLYFYWYRQILGQKVEFLVSFYNNEISEKSEIFDDQFSVERPDGSNFTLKIRSTKLEDSAMYFCASSEVNTGELFFGEGSRLTVL.

The chain links TRBV2 to TRBJ2-7; 9 bases match TRBD1. The germline CDR1 and CDR2 sequences are SNHLY and FYNNEI. The CDR3 covers 13 residues. The V gene end was trimmed by 5 bases and the J gene end by 3 bases; junction bases not matched to a gene: 2. The CDR3 reads CASSQTGGYEQYV. The CDR3 DNA follows: TGTGCCAGCAGTCAGACAGGGGGCTACGAGCAGTACGTC.

The genes are TRBV15 and TRBJ1-1; the match to TRBD1 covers 7 bases. The junction had 3 bases not matched to a gene; V was cut back by 0 bases and J by 5 bases. This CDR3 comprises 14 residues. Germline CDR1 and CDR2: LNHNV and YYDKDF (reference sequence). The CDR3 is CATSRDRGRTEAFF. The CDR3 region has the DNA TGTGCCACCAGCAGAGACAGGGGGAGAACTGAAGCTTTCTTT.

The gene calls are TRBV11-2 and TRBJ1-4, with a tentative D call TRBD1 (5 bases). V was shortened by 4 bases and J by 12 bases, with 18 bases between the two germline ends. This CDR3 has 14 amino acids. Germline V gene data show CDR1 as SGHAT and CDR2 as FQNNGV. The CDR3 is CASSSRYSRGELFF. The CDR3 DNA reads TGTGCCAGCAGCTCCCGGTACTCTCGGGGGGAACTGTTTTTT.